This T cell receptor (beta chain) was identified during a study of blood T cell repertoires in COVID-19. Sequenced by immunoSEQ multiplex PCR; TCRdb stores in-frame clones only, minus some. The profile shows around 700,000 clones, approximately 90% of them singletons. Looked up from germline, CDR1 is LNHDA and CDR2 is SQIVND (reference sequence). This CDR3 contains 17 residues. V was trimmed by 2 bases and J by 4 bases, leaving 18 bases between them. The chain has TRBV19 and TRBJ1-3; no reliable D call. This TCR derives from a woman under 30 with acute or convalescent COVID-19. Material: peripheral blood. The CDR3 nucleotides read TGTGCCAGTAGTATAAGTAATGAGGGAGTGGGCGGAAACACCATATATTTT. It encodes CASSISNEGVGGNTIYF.